A selection of T cell receptor beta chains follows, all from one sample in a study of T cell changes during pregnancy in multiple sclerosis. The protocol was immunoSEQ multiplex PCR, while the TCRdb copy is restricted to in-frame clones and leaves out a portion. The sample records 60,000 or so clones, roughly 87% being singletons. Sequences were derived from peripheral blood, sampled in the second trimester of pregnancy. The receptors derive from a female donor in good health, enrolled as a control in a pregnancy study. The CDR3 runs from the conserved cysteine through the conserved F or W. Each record gives: D gene, J gene, clone size, V gene, CDR3 DNA, CDR3 protein. D genes are given only for firm matches. Clone size is shown for a subset of rows, as once, few, many or a class of expanded clone.

TRBD2,TRBJ2-6,.,TRBV7-6,TGTGCCACCGGGGGGGCAGCGTACTCTGGGGCCAACGTCCTGACTTTC,CATGGAAYSGANVLTF
TRBD2,TRBJ2-1,.,TRBV6-1,TGTGCCAGCGAGGCACTAGCGGACAGAAATGAGCAGTTCTTC,CASEALADRNEQFF
TRBD2,TRBJ2-3,.,TRBV11-1,TGTGCCAGCAGCTATCGACTAGCGGGAAACACAGATACGCAGTATTTT,CASSYRLAGNTDTQYF
TRBD1,TRBJ2-1,.,TRBV5-1,TGCGCCAGCAGCAGAGACCAGGGGGTGTCTGAGCAGTTCTTC,CASSRDQGVSEQFF
TRBD1,TRBJ1-2,.,TRBV25-1,TGTGCCAGCCCGAGTACAGGGGGGCACTATGGCTACACCTTC,CASPSTGGHYGYTF
.,TRBJ1-3,.,TRBV18,TGTGCCAGCTCACCGTCATCGGGGGCTGGAAACACCATATATTTT,CASSPSSGAGNTIYF
.,TRBJ2-7,.,TRBV5-1,TGCGCCAGCAGCTTACTAAACGACTACGAGCAGTACTTC,CASSLLNDYEQYF
.,TRBJ1-5,.,TRBV25-1,TGTGCCAGCAGTCCTCATGAGGGTAATCAGCCCCAGCATTTT,CASSPHEGNQPQHF
.,TRBJ1-6,.,TRBV6-5,TGTGCCACCAGAGCAGGGGCAGATTCACCCCTCCACTTT,CATRAGADSPLHF
TRBD2,TRBJ2-3,.,TRBV10-1,TGCGCCAGCAGTGAGGCGGGGGGGCAAGATACGCAGTATTTT,CASSEAGGQDTQYF
.,TRBJ2-7,.,TRBV4-1,TGCGCCAGCAGCCAAGTTCCCGGTTACGAGCAGTACTTC,CASSQVPGYEQYF
TRBD2,TRBJ2-1,.,TRBV2,TGTGCCAGCAGTGAATCGGGGGGACTAGCGGCAAACAATGAGCAGTTCTTC,CASSESGGLAANNEQFF
.,TRBJ1-5,few,TRBV7-9,TGTGCCAGCAGCTTAGGACTCCGTCAGCCCCAGCATTTT,CASSLGLRQPQHF
TRBD2,TRBJ2-1,many,TRBV2,TGTGCCAGCAGCTATTCGGGACTAGCGGGAGTCTACAATGAGCAGTTCTTC,CASSYSGLAGVYNEQFF
TRBD1,TRBJ2-7,.,TRBV6-1,TGTGCCAGCAGTGAAACAGGGGGATCCTACGAGCAGTACTTC,CASSETGGSYEQYF
TRBD2,TRBJ2-4,.,TRBV5-1,TGCGCCAGCAGCTTACTAGCGGGGGCCGATAAAAACATTCAGTACTTC,CASSLLAGADKNIQYF
.,TRBJ1-2,.,TRBV6-6,TGTGCCAGCAGTTACCGGACTTCCCGCTCCCTTTATGGCTACACCTTC,CASSYRTSRSLYGYTF
TRBD1,TRBJ1-2,.,TRBV27,TGTGCCAGCAGTCCGGACAGGAATTTCTATGGCTACACCTTC,CASSPDRNFYGYTF
TRBD1,TRBJ2-1,.,TRBV20-1,TGCAGTGCGTACAGGGGTAATGAGCAGTTCTTC,CSAYRGNEQFF
.,TRBJ2-2,.,TRBV14,TGTGCCAGCAGCCAAACAGTAACGAACACCGGGGAGCTGTTTTTT,CASSQTVTNTGELFF
TRBD1,TRBJ1-5,.,TRBV19,TGTGCCAGTAGTATCGGGGACAGCTTTTTTCAGCCCCAGCATTTT,CASSIGDSFFQPQHF
.,TRBJ2-1,once,TRBV4-1,TGCGCCAGCAGCCAAAATTCGGCAGGGTTTGGGGAACGGCAGTTCTTC,CASSQNSAGFGERQFF
TRBD1,TRBJ2-7,.,TRBV6-1,TGTGCCAGCGAGGACCGGGACAGCCCGACCTACGAGCAGTACTTC,CASEDRDSPTYEQYF
.,TRBJ2-3,.,TRBV6-5,TGTGCCAGCAGTTCCGGAGTGTGGGCAGATACGCAGTATTTT,CASSSGVWADTQYF
.,TRBJ1-4,.,TRBV7-9,TGTGCCAGCAGCTTAGGCGGCCAGGGAACGGAAAAACTGTTTTTT,CASSLGGQGTEKLFF
.,TRBJ2-7,.,TRBV29-1,TGCAGCGTTGACGCCGGGACAATGTACGAGCAGTACTTC,CSVDAGTMYEQYF
TRBD2,TRBJ2-7,.,TRBV20-1,TGCAGTGTGGCGGGAGCCTACGAGCAGTACTTC,CSVAGAYEQYF
.,TRBJ2-2,few,TRBV5-6,TGTGCCACCACGGGGGACACCGGGGAGCTGTTTTTT,CATTGDTGELFF
.,TRBJ2-1,.,TRBV4-1,TGCGCCAGCAGCCAAGTTAGCGGATCCTACAATGAGCAGTTCTTC,CASSQVSGSYNEQFF